One sample yielded the 30 T cell receptor beta chains listed below, sequenced in a study of T-cell memory formation after mild COVID-19. Using its own MiXCR run on the 5' RACE reads, TCRdb lists one record per CDR3 protein. The sample holds roughly 300,000 distinct CDR3 sequences; about 16% are singletons and the top ten take 23%. Material: PBMCs or a T cell subset sorted from them (not recorded which). These receptors all stem from a man aged 18 to 29 who had mild COVID-19 (a few samples of this study predate the infection). Cell type and time point are not known.

The genes are TRBV24-1 and TRBJ2-2, with 7 bases aligning to TRBD1. The CDR3 runs to 16 residues. Germline V gene sequence: CDR1 KGHDR, CDR2 SFDVKD. V lost 4 bases to trimming and J lost 6 bases; unmatched junction nucleotides: 10. DNA for the CDR3: TGTGCCACCAGTGACAACACAGGGGCGCGGGCCGGGGAGCTGTTTTTT. This translates into CATSDNTGARAGELFF.

This clonotype was found a few times. The chain links TRBV4-1 to TRBJ2-7; D unclear. The CDR3 spans 13 residues. Germline loops: CDR1 MGHRA, CDR2 YSYEKL. Trimming removed 0 bases at V and 5 bases at J, with 8 bases between. The CDR3 reads CASSQEMVDEQYF. CDR3 coding DNA: TGCGCCAGCAGCCAAGAGATGGTTGACGAGCAGTACTTC.

This clonotype has more than one count but fewer than ten. V gene TRBV27 combines with J gene TRBJ1-5; D unresolved. From germline, CDR1 is MNHEY and CDR2 SMNVEV (reference sequence). Trimming stripped 3 bases from V and 3 bases from J, with 9 bases between. This CDR3 has 14 residues. This chain's CDR3 is CASSLRPANQPQHF. CDR3 sequence (DNA): TGTGCCAGCAGTTTGAGGCCAGCCAATCAGCCCCAGCATTTT.

The chain is built from TRBV7-3 and TRBJ1-6; D perhaps matches TRBD1 (6 bases). There are 13 residues in the CDR3. Looked up from germline, CDR1 is SGHTA and CDR2 is FQGTGA. Between the trimmed V and J ends, which lost 4 bases and 9 bases, there was a span of 10 bases. CDR3 DNA: TGTGCCAGCAGCTCATTACAGGGTTCACCCCTCCACTTT. This gives the protein CASSSLQGSPLHF. The whole variable domain, remainder taken from reference TRBV7-3 and TRBJ1-6, is GAGVSQTPSNKVTEKGKYVELRCDPISGHTALYWYRQSLGQGPEFLIYFQGTGAADDSGLPNDRFFAVRPEGSVSTLKIQRTERGDSAVYLCASSSLQGSPLHFGNGTRLTVT.

This clonotype was seen a single time. The rearrangement links TRBV11-2 to TRBJ2-5; maybe TRBD1 (7 bases). The CDR3 covers 15 residues. Trimming cost V 1 base and J 5 bases, with 14 bases left between them. The germline CDR1 and CDR2 sequences are SGHAT and FQNNGV. The CDR3 is CASSLGFRGAETQYF. The CDR3 coding sequence is TGTGCCAGCAGCTTAGGTTTCAGGGGGGCGGAGACCCAGTACTTC.

This rearrangement joins TRBV7-2 to TRBJ1-2; 10 positions match TRBD1. This CDR3 is 14 amino acids long. V lost 4 bases to trimming and J lost 8 bases; unmatched junction nucleotides: 7. Germline values: CDR1 SGHTA, CDR2 FQGNSA. CDR3 nucleotides: TGTGCCAGCAGCTCGGGACAGGGGATAGGGGGCTACACCTTC. Translating gives CASSSGQGIGGYTF.

V gene TRBV5-1 combines with J gene TRBJ1-2; D is unclear. Trimming stripped 0 bases from V and 6 bases from J, with 12 bases between. CDR3 length: 14 residues. Per the germline V gene, CDR1 is SGHRS and CDR2 is YFSETQ. The CDR3 DNA is TGCGCCAGCAGCTTGGACCAGACCGGGGATGGCTACACCTTC. Translation gives CASSLDQTGDGYTF.

The chain has TRBV12-3 or TRBV12-4 and TRBJ1-2, with TRBD1 as a possible D gene (5 bases). The V and J ends lost 6 bases and 6 bases respectively, with 14 bases between them. The CDR3 length is 13 residues. For the CDR3, the DNA is TGTGCCAGCAGGGAGGGACTTCGTCATGGCTACACCTTC. This sequence encodes CASREGLRHGYTF.

The chain is built from TRBV5-1 and TRBJ2-5; TRBD1 aligns across 8 bases. The ends lost 4 bases at V and 1 base at J; junction bases unmatched: 3. Germline CDR1 is SGHRS and CDR2 is YFSETQ. The CDR3 totals 14 residues. The CDR3 DNA reads as TGCGCCAGCAGCCCGGGACAGGTCCAAGAGACCCAGTACTTC. It yields the protein CASSPGQVQETQYF. The variable domain in full, completed from reference TRBV5-1 and TRBJ2-5, reads KAGVTQTPRYLIKTRGQQVTLSCSPISGHRSVSWYQQTPGQGLQFLFEYFSETQRNKGNFPGRFSGRQFSNSRSEMNVSTLELGDSALYLCASSPGQVQETQYFGPGTRLLVL.

This clonotype was counted at least ten times. This chain uses TRBV12-3 or TRBV12-4 with TRBJ2-1, with 8 bases that match TRBD1. CDR3 length equals 20 residues. Unmatched junction bases numbered 15, after V lost 2 bases and J lost 0 bases. CDR3 protein: CASSLRVRGLLASSYNEQFF. The CDR3, as DNA: TGTGCCAGCAGTTTAAGGGTCAGGGGGCTCCTGGCGAGCTCCTACAATGAGCAGTTCTTC.

The chain employs TRBV25-1 and TRBJ2-7; D is ambiguous. CDR3 size: 11 residues. Per the germline V gene, CDR1 is MGHDK and CDR2 is SYGVNS. V lost 4 bases and J 4 bases, leaving 5 bases between the germline ends. The CDR3, as DNA: TGTGCCAGCAGTGTCCAATACGAGCAGTACTTC. It is translated as CASSVQYEQYF.

In regard to this clonotype: The junction and the germline gene differ at one end; a read error may be behind it. The chain uses TRBV20-1 and TRBJ1-1; D is uncertain. The length of the CDR3 is 12 residues. Germline V gene sequence: CDR1 DFQATT, CDR2 SNEGSKA (reference sequence). CDR3 amino acids: CSARPQNTEVFF. CDR3 in DNA: TGCAGTGCTAGACCACAGAACACTGAAGTTTTCTTT.

The rearrangement joins TRBV20-1 to TRBJ1-1; maybe TRBD1 (5 bases). Trimming cost V 2 bases and J 2 bases, with 12 bases left between them. This CDR3 spans 14 amino acids. Germline V CDR1 and CDR2: DFQATT, SNEGSKA (reference sequence). In DNA, the CDR3 is TGCAGTGCTAGAAAAGGGGCGGGAAACACTGAAGCTTTCTTT. Translating gives CSARKGAGNTEAFF.

The chain carries TRBV21-1 and TRBJ2-1; the table gives TRBD1 as D, unverified against the DNA. TRBV21-1 represents a pseudogene. This CDR3 comprises 17 residues. CDR3 residues: CASSMAAGGGSYNEQFF. In nucleotides, the CDR3 is TGTGCCAGCAGCATGGCAGCAGGGGGAGGCTCCTACAATGAGCAGTTCTTC.

This clonotype was seen many times. This sequence joins TRBV5-1 and TRBJ2-5, with no clear D. Germline CDR1 reads SGHRS; CDR2 reads YFSETQ. The V end lost 4 bases, the J end lost 3 bases, and 13 bases lay between the germline ends. The CDR3 runs 14 residues. The CDR3 bases are TGCGCCAGCAGCCCCGGACGGACCGAAGAGACCCAGTACTTC. Protein sequence: CASSPGRTEETQYF. Drawing the rest from reference TRBV5-1 and TRBJ2-5, the complete variable domain is KAGVTQTPRYLIKTRGQQVTLSCSPISGHRSVSWYQQTPGQGLQFLFEYFSETQRNKGNFPGRFSGRQFSNSRSEMNVSTLELGDSALYLCASSPGRTEETQYFGPGTRLLVL.

The table lists this clonotype with a few counts. The V gene is TRBV15, the J gene TRBJ1-5; D perhaps matches TRBD1 (6 bases). CDR3 size: 14 residues. The germline CDR1 and CDR2 sequences are LNHNV and YYDKDF (reference sequence). Trimming left V 5 bases short and J 4 bases short, with 12 bases between. CDR3 sequence: CATSLDSRNQPQHF. Here the CDR3 DNA reads TGTGCCACCAGCTTGGACAGTAGGAATCAGCCCCAGCATTTT.

The V gene is TRBV7-2, the J gene TRBJ2-5; a possible D gene is TRBD2 (6 bases). The CDR3 loop spans 15 amino acids. V shed 3 bases and J shed 2 bases, with 13 bases lying between them. The germline V gene has CDR1 SGHTA and CDR2 FQGNSA. CDR3 sequence (DNA): TGTGCCAGCAGCTTGCGTGGCGGGGAACAAGAGACCCAGTACTTC. Its protein is CASSLRGGEQETQYF.

The CDR3 nucleotides read TGTGCCAGCAGCCAAGATATTTCGGTTAGGGGTAATGAAAAACTGTTTTTT. Protein product: CASSQDISVRGNEKLFF. This chain joins TRBV4-2 and TRBJ1-4, with D possibly TRBD1 on 5 matching bases. This CDR3 spans 17 amino acids. Per germline, CDR1 LGHNA and CDR2 YNFKEQ. Trimming took off 0 bases at V and 4 bases at J, with 15 bases between the two ends.

There are a few counts of this clonotype. This chain connects TRBV7-2 to TRBJ1-4; a possible D gene is TRBD1 (6 bases). With 3 bases removed from V and 13 bases from J, the gap between germline ends came to 15 bases. The CDR3 runs 13 residues. The germline V gene has CDR1 SGHTA and CDR2 FQGNSA. The CDR3 region has the DNA TGTGCCAGCAGCTTCACAGGGCTACGGGGACTGTTTTTT. Protein product: CASSFTGLRGLFF.

This clonotype was seen only a few times. The rearrangement uses TRBV5-1 and TRBJ1-1, with TRBD1 as a possible D gene (5 bases). The CDR3 has 16 amino acids. The germline V gene encodes CDR1 SGHRS and CDR2 YFSETQ. V was pared by 1 base and J by 0 bases, with 13 bases between. The CDR3 bases are TGCGCCAGCAGCTTGTTACCAGGGCTCATGAACACTGAAGCTTTCTTT. Encoded protein: CASSLLPGLMNTEAFF. The full variable domain, in which reference TRBV5-1 and TRBJ1-1 provide the parts outside the CDR3, is KAGVTQTPRYLIKTRGQQVTLSCSPISGHRSVSWYQQTPGQGLQFLFEYFSETQRNKGNFPGRFSGRQFSNSRSEMNVSTLELGDSALYLCASSLLPGLMNTEAFFGQGTRLTVV.

The chain joins TRBV28 to TRBJ1-3; possibly TRBD1 for D (6 bases). Deletions cut 7 bases from V and 4 bases from J, with 14 bases between. Germline V gene data show CDR1 as MDHEN and CDR2 as SYDVKM. The CDR3 has 14 residues. CDR3: CASIYQGNGNTIYF. CDR3 DNA: TGTGCCAGCATATACCAGGGGAACGGAAACACCATATATTTT.

This clonotype was seen only a few times. The chain combines TRBV2 with TRBJ2-3; the D gene could be TRBD1 or TRBD2 (5 bases each). V was trimmed by 2 bases and J by 2 bases, leaving 17 bases between them. The germline gives CDR1 SNHLY, CDR2 FYNNEI. This CDR3 comprises 17 residues. The CDR3 reads CASSERRNGALTDTQYF. Here the CDR3 DNA reads TGTGCCAGCAGTGAAAGGCGGAACGGGGCCCTCACAGATACGCAGTATTTT.

The chain joins TRBV5-1 to TRBJ2-2; perhaps TRBD1 as D (6 bases). This CDR3 region has 18 residues. Trimming pared 4 bases from V and 0 bases from J, leaving 19 bases between. The germline CDR1 and CDR2 sequences are SGHRS and YFSETQ. Written as DNA, the CDR3 is TGCGCCAGCAGCACTTGGGGGCCCGGGACAACGAACACCGGGGAGCTGTTTTTT. It is translated as CASSTWGPGTTNTGELFF.

The CDR3 DNA reads as TGTGCCAGCAGCTTGGCTACAGGGAACACCGGGGAGCTGTTTTTT. This codes for CASSLATGNTGELFF. This chain links TRBV7-2 with TRBJ2-2; D perhaps matches TRBD1 (5 bases). Per germline, CDR1 SGHTA and CDR2 FQGNSA. V gave up 3 bases and J gave up 1 base, with 9 bases separating them. The CDR3 covers 15 residues.

This clonotype has just a few counts. The chain uses TRBV7-2 and TRBJ1-3; 8 nucleotides match TRBD1. CDR1 SGHTA and CDR2 FQGNSA come from the germline V gene. This CDR3 contains 17 residues. Trimming took 0 bases from V and 0 from J; bases not matched to a gene: 4. CDR3 region: CASSLAGTGRSGNTIYF. CDR3 sequence (DNA): TGTGCCAGCAGCTTAGCGGGGACAGGACGCTCTGGAAACACCATATATTTT.

This clonotype turned up a few times. This CDR3 reads CASSLAYYGYTF. The CDR3 region has the DNA TGTGCCAGCAGCTTAGCGTACTATGGCTACACCTTC. This chain connects TRBV11-2 to TRBJ1-2; no clear D. This CDR3 has 12 residues. V shed 1 base and J shed 3 bases, with 3 bases lying between them. The germline V gene encodes CDR1 SGHAT and CDR2 FQNNGV.

V usage is TRBV2 and J usage is TRBJ1-5; tentatively, D is TRBD1 (6 bases). In germline, CDR1 is SNHLY, CDR2 FYNNEI. This CDR3 has 13 residues. V dropped 11 bases and J dropped 3 bases, with 14 bases sitting between them. The CDR3: CAGKGDTNQPQHF. CDR3 DNA: TGTGCCGGAAAGGGGGACACCAATCAGCCCCAGCATTTT.

The rearrangement links TRBV4-1 to TRBJ2-7; TRBD2 agrees at 7 bases. The V gene's germline CDR1 is MGHRA and CDR2 YSYEKL. Unmatched junction bases numbered 7, after V lost 1 base and J lost 7 bases. The CDR3 runs to 14 residues. The DNA of the CDR3 is TGCGCCAGCAGCCAAGTTCACGGGGGGAGGGAGCAGTACGTC. Amino acid sequence: CASSQVHGGREQYV.

The rearrangement links TRBV5-4 to TRBJ1-1; the D gene is possibly TRBD1 (5 bases). Germline CDR1 and CDR2: SGHNT and YYREEE (reference sequence). The CDR3 contains 16 residues. V lost 0 bases, J lost 5 bases, and 17 bases lay in between. This CDR3 is CASSLAGARVGTEAFF. The CDR3 DNA is TGTGCCAGCAGCTTGGCCGGGGCCCGGGTCGGTACTGAAGCTTTCTTT.

This clonotype was seen more than once but under ten times. This chain uses TRBV7-9 with TRBJ2-1, with D possibly being TRBD1 (6 bases). CDR1 and CDR2 (germline): SEHNR, FQNEAQ (reference sequence). V lost 2 bases, J lost 4 bases, and 15 bases lay in between. The CDR3 runs to 16 residues. The CDR3 is CASSLRTDEIYNEQFF. CDR3 nucleotides: TGTGCCAGCAGCTTACGGACAGACGAAATTTACAATGAGCAGTTCTTC.